These 6 T cell receptor beta chains were all obtained from the same sample, sequenced in a study of immune cell composition in non-small cell lung cancer (dated by TCRdb to about 2017). Receptor libraries were prepared by the immunoSEQ multiplex PCR assay. Held by TCRdb, this immuneACCESS table contains in-frame sequences only and omits some clones. Under half of the omission traces to an unresolved V gene where checked; the cause of the rest is unknown. In this sample the table shows more than 7,000 clones, roughly 62% of which occur a single time. The ten most abundant clones make up more than 8% of the sample. Sample: lung tumor tissue. The receptor set was obtained from a human donor with non-small cell lung cancer.

The chain uses TRBV29-1 and TRBJ2-5, with D tentatively TRBD1 (6 bases). Germline V lookup: CDR1 SQVTM, CDR2 ANQGSEA. This CDR3 comprises 13 residues. V was pared by 6 bases and J by 1 base, with 12 bases between. The DNA for the CDR3 is TGCAGCGTAGACCGGACAGCCCAAGAGACCCAGTACTTC. Translation gives CSVDRTAQETQYF.

The chain recombines TRBV30 with TRBJ2-7; 7 bases align to TRBD1. The germline V gene has CDR1 GTSNPN and CDR2 SVGIG (reference sequence). The CDR3 extends over 13 amino acids. The V gene end was trimmed by 4 bases and the J gene end by 6 bases; junction bases not matched to a gene: 9. CDR3 protein: CAWKTGDLSEQYF. The CDR3 coding sequence is TGTGCCTGGAAAACAGGGGACCTTTCCGAGCAGTACTTC.

The chain recombines TRBV5-5 with TRBJ2-4; possibly TRBD1 for D (6 bases). V dropped 3 bases and J dropped 3 bases, with 13 bases sitting between them. The germline V gene has CDR1 SGHKS and CDR2 YYEKEE (reference sequence). The CDR3 length is 15 residues. In nucleotides, the CDR3 is TGTGCCAGCAGCTCGACCCTGGACAGCAAAAACATTCAGTACTTC. It translates to CASSSTLDSKNIQYF.

About this clone itself: One junction end does not reproduce the germline sequence, and a read error may be involved. The V call is TRBV7-7, the J call TRBJ2-7; no firm D call. The CDR3 spans 13 residues. Per germline, CDR1 SSHAT and CDR2 FNYEAQ (reference sequence). In DNA, the CDR3 is TGTGCTAGCAGCTTATCGCCTAGCTACGAGCAGTACTTC. Translated: CASSLSPSYEQYF.

The chain is built from TRBV27 and TRBJ2-2, with TRBD1 matching 7 bases. Germline loops: CDR1 MNHEY, CDR2 SMNVEV (reference sequence). Trimming removed 9 bases from V and 0 bases from J; junction bases left unmatched: 4. This CDR3 has 14 amino acids. The CDR3 region has the DNA TGTGCCAGTCGACAGGGAACGAACACCGGGGAGCTGTTTTTT. Its protein is CASRQGTNTGELFF.

The chain has TRBV7-2 and TRBJ2-1; weak D call: TRBD1 (6 bases). There are 15 residues in the CDR3. Germline lookup yields CDR1 SGHTA and CDR2 FQGNSA. Trimming removed 4 bases from V and 4 bases from J, with 14 bases in between. Here the CDR3 reads CASSYRTESYNEQFF. DNA for the CDR3: TGTGCCAGCAGCTATCGGACAGAAAGTTACAATGAGCAGTTCTTC.